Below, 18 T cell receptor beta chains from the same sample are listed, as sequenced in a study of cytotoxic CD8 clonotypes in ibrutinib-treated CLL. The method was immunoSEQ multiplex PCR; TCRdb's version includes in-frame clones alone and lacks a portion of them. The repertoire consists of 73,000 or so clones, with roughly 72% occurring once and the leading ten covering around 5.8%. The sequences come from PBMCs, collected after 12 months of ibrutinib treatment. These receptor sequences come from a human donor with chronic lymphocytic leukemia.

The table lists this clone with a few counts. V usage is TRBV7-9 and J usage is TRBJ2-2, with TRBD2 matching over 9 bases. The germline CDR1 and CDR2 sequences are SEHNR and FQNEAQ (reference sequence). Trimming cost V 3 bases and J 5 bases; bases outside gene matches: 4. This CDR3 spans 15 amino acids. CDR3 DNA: TGTGCCAGCAGCTTTAGCGGGGGACGTACCGGGGAGCTGTTTTTT. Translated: CASSFSGGRTGELFF.

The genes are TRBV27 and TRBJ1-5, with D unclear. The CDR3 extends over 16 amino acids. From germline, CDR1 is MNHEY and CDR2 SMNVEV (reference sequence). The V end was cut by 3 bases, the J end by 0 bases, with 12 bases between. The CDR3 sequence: CASSFNPQYSNQPQHF. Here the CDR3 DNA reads TGTGCCAGCAGTTTCAATCCCCAGTATAGCAATCAGCCCCAGCATTTT.

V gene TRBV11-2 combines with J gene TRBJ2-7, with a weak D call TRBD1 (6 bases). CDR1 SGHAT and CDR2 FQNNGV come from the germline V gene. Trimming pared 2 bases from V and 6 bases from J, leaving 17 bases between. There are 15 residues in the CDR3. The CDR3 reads CASSLLTGKDAEQYF. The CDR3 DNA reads TGTGCCAGCAGCTTACTAACAGGGAAGGATGCCGAGCAGTACTTC.

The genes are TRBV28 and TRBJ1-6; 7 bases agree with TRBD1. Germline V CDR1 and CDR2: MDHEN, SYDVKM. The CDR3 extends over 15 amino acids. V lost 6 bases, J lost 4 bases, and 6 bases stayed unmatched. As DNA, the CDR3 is TGTGCCAGCAGCCTTGGGACAGATTATAATTCACCCCTCCACTTT. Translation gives CASSLGTDYNSPLHF.

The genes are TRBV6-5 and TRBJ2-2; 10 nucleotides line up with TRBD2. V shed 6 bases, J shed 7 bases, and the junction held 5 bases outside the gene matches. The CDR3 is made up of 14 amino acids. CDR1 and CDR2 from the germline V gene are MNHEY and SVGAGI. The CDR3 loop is CASRPWTSGGELFF. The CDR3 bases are TGTGCCAGCAGACCCTGGACTAGCGGCGGGGAGCTGTTTTTT.

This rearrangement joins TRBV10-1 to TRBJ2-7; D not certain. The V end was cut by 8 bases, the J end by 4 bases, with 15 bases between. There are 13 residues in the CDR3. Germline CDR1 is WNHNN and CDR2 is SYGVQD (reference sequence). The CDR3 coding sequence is TGCGCCAGCCAGACTGGTCTCGGGTACGAGCAGTACTTC. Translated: CASQTGLGYEQYF.

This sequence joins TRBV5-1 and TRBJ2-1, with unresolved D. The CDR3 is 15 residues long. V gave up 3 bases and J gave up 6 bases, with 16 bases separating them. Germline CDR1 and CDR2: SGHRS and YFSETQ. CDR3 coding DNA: TGCGCCAGCAGCTACGACCTGACTCGCGCCAATGAGCAGTTCTTC. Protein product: CASSYDLTRANEQFF.

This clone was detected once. This CDR3 is CASSFPAGGRYEQYF. The DNA of the CDR3 is TGTGCCAGCAGTTTTCCGGCAGGGGGTAGGTACGAGCAGTACTTC. This chain joins TRBV28 and TRBJ2-7; 7 bases align to TRBD1. The CDR3 is made up of 15 amino acids. Germline trimming cut 3 bases from V and 4 bases from J; bases unmatched to any gene: 9. CDR1 MDHEN and CDR2 SYDVKM come from the germline V gene.

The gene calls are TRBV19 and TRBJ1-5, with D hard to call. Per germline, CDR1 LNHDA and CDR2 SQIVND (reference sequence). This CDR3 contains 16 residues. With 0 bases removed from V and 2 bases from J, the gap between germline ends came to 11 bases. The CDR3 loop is CASSIEVGSRNQPQHF. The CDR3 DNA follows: TGTGCCAGTAGTATAGAAGTCGGCAGTCGCAATCAGCCCCAGCATTTT. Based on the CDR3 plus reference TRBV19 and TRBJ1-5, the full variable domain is DGGITQSPKYLFRKEGQNVTLSCEQNLNHDAMYWYRQDPGQGLRLIYYSQIVNDFQKGDIAEGYSVSREKKESFPLTVTSAQKNPTAFYLCASSIEVGSRNQPQHFGDGTRLSIL.

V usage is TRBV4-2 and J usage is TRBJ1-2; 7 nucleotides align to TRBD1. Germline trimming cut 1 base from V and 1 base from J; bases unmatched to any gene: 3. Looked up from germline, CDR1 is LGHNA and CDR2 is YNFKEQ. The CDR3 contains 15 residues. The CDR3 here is CASSQAGQNNYGYTF. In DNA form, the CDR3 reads TGTGCCAGCAGCCAAGCGGGACAGAATAACTATGGCTACACCTTC.

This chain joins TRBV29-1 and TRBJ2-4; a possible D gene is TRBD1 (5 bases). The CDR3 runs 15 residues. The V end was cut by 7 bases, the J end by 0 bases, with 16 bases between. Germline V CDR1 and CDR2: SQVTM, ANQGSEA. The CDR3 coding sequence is TGCAGCGCTACCGACAGCTTACTAGCCAAAAACATTCAGTACTTC. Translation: CSATDSLLAKNIQYF.

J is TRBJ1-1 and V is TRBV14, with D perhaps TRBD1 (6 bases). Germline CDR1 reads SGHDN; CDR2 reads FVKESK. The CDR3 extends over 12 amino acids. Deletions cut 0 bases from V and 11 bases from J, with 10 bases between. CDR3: CASSQDSGAAFF. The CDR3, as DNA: TGTGCCAGCAGCCAAGATTCAGGGGCCGCTTTCTTT.

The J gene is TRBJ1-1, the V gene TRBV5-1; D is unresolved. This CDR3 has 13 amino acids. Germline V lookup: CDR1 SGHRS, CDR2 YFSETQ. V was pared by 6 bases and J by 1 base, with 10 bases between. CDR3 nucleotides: TGCGCCAGCAACCTTGACGGGAACACTGAAGCTTTCTTT. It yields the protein CASNLDGNTEAFF.

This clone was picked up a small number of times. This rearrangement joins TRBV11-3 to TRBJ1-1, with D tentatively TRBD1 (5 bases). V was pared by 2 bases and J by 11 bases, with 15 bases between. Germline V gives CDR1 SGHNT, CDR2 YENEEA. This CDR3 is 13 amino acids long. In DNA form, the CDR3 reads TGTGCCAGCAGCTTAAAGGGGTCGGCCGGCGCTTTCTTT. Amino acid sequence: CASSLKGSAGAFF.

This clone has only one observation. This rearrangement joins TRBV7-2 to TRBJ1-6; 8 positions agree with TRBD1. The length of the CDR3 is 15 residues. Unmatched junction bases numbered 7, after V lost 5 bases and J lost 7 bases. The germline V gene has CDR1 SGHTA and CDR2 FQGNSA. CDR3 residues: CASSEYRGMNSPLHF. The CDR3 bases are TGTGCCAGCAGCGAATACAGGGGGATGAATTCACCCCTCCACTTT.

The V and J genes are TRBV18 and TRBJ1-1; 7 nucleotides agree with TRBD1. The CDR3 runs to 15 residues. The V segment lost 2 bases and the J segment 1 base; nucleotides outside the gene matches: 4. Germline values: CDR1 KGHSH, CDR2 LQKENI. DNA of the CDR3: TGTGCCAGCTCACCAGACAGGGTGGGGAACACTGAAGCTTTCTTT. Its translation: CASSPDRVGNTEAFF. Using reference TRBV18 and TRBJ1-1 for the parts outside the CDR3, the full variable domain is NAGVMQNPRHLVRRRGQEARLRCSPMKGHSHVYWYRQLPEEGLKFMVYLQKENIIDESGMPKERFSAEFPKEGPSILRIQQVVRGDSAAYFCASSPDRVGNTEAFFGQGTRLTVV.

Here the CDR3 reads CASAKPGGNEQFF. As DNA, the CDR3 is TGTGCCAGCGCAAAACCAGGGGGGAATGAGCAGTTCTTC. This chain joins TRBV7-2 and TRBJ2-1; perhaps TRBD1 as D (7 bases). The germline CDR1 and CDR2 sequences are SGHTA and FQGNSA. V lost 8 bases to trimming and J lost 7 bases, with 15 bases between them. This CDR3 region has 13 residues.

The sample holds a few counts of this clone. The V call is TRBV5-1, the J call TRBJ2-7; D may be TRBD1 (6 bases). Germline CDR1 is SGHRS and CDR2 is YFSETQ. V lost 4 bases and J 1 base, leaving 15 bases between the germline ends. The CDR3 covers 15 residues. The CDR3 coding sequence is TGCGCCAGCAGCACGGGACCGAGGGGGTCCTACGAGCAGTACTTC. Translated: CASSTGPRGSYEQYF.